This TCR beta chain was observed in a study of CD4 T cell repertoires in COVID-19. Broader study findings: In SARS-CoV and/or HKU1 spike cultures, between about 6 and 25% of SARS-CoV-2 clonotypes reappeared. Several top expanded SARS-CoV-2-reactive clonotypes were shared by two or three memory subsets.

Sequencing was done directly on freshly isolated, uncultured memory T cells. V lost 5 bases and J 5 bases, leaving 18 bases between the germline ends. The V gene's germline CDR1 is SEHNR and CDR2 FQNEAQ (reference sequence). This CDR3 comprises 15 residues. Assay used: immunoSEQ multiplex PCR; TCRdb lists only in-frame clones, some missing. The sample lists about 24,000 clones; 93% were seen once. Of note for this clone: Its cognate antigen is unknown.

The gene calls are TRBV7-9 and TRBJ2-5, with a weak D call TRBD2 (5 bases). Here the sequenced sample was circulating follicular helper CD4+ T cells (cTfh) from blood, taken before the COVID-19 pandemic. The clonotype originates from a human donor who had COVID-19. The CDR3 is CASSRTLGRSETQYF. CDR3 nucleotide sequence: TGTGCCAGCAGCCGTACGCTGGGGAGATCGGAGACCCAGTACTTC.